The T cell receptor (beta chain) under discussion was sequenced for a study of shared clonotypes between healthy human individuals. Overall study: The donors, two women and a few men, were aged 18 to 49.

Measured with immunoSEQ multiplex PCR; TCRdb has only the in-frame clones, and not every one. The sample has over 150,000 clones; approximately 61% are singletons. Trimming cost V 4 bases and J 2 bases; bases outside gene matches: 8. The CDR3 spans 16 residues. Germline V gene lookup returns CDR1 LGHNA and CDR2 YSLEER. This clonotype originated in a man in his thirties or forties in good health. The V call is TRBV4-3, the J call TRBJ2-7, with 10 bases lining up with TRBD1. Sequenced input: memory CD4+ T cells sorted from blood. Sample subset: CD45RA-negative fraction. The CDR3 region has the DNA TGCGCCAGCAGCCTGACACCGGGACAGGGGACCTACGAGCAGTACTTC. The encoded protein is CASSLTPGQGTYEQYF.